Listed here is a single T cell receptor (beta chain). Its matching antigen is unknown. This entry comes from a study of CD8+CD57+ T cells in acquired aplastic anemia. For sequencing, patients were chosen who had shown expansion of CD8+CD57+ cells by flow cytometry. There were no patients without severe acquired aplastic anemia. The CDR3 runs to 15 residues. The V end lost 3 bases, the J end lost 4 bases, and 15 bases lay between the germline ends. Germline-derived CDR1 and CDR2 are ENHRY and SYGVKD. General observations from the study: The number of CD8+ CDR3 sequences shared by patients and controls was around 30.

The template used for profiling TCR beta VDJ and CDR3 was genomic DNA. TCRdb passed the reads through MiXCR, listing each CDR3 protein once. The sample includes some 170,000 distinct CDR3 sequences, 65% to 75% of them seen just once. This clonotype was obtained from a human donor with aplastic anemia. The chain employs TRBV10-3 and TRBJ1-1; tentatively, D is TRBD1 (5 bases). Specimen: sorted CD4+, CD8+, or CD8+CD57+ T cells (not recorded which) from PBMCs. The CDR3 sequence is CAISDPGIRGTEAFF. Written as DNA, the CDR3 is TGTGCCATCAGTGACCCAGGGATCCGGGGCACTGAAGCTTTCTTT.